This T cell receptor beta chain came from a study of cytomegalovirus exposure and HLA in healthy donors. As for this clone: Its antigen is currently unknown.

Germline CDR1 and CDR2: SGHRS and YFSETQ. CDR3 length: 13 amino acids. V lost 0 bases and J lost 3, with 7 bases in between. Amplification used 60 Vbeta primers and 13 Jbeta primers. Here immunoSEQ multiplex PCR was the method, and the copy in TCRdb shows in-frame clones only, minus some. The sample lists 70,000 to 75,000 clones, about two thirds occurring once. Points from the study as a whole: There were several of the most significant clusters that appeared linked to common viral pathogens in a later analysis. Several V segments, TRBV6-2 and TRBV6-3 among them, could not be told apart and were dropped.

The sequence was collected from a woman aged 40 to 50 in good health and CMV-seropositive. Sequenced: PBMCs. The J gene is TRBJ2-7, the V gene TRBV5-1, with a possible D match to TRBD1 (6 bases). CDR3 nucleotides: TGCGCCAGCAGCTTGGACAGGGTCTACGAGCAGTACTTC. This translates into CASSLDRVYEQYF.